The 26 T cell receptor beta chains presented below share a single source sample, sequenced in a study of blood T cells in healthy people across ages. A sample-barcoded 5' primer and a J-beta primer mix were used in a second PCR of about 7 to 12 cycles. TCRdb reprocessed the 5' RACE reads with MiXCR, giving one entry per CDR3 protein. The sample contains about 750,000 distinct CDR3 sequences, approximately 55% of which appear only once. The sample taken for sequencing was blood. These receptor sequences come from an elderly man in good health.

The rearrangement joins TRBV7-9 to TRBJ2-5; 8 bases line up with TRBD2. This CDR3 is built from 14 residues. V lost 3 bases to trimming and J lost 4 bases; unmatched junction nucleotides: 4. CDR1 is SEHNR and CDR2 is FQNEAQ in the germline V gene (reference sequence). CDR3 DNA sequence: TGTGCCAGCAGCTTTAGCGGGAACAGAGAGACCCAGTACTTC. Its protein product is CASSFSGNRETQYF.

The V call is TRBV27, the J call TRBJ2-4; no firm D call. The J call is uncertain, as TRBJ2-7 better fits the DNA end. This CDR3 comprises 13 residues. Germline loops: CDR1 MNHEY, CDR2 SMNVEV (reference sequence). Here the CDR3 reads CASSWSLSYEQYF. In nucleotides, the CDR3 is TGTGCCAGCAGTTGGTCACTATCCTACGAGCAGTACTTC.

The rearrangement uses TRBV27 and TRBJ2-1; 12 nucleotides align to TRBD1. Germline V CDR1 and CDR2: MNHEY, SMNVEV (reference sequence). The CDR3 contains 15 residues. Trimming removed 6 bases from V and 7 bases from J; junction bases left unmatched: 7. The CDR3 region is CASRPGQGAPNEQFF. In DNA form, the CDR3 reads TGTGCCAGCAGGCCGGGACAGGGGGCGCCGAATGAGCAGTTCTTC.

This clonotype was seen only a few times. J is TRBJ2-4 and V is TRBV20-1; 8 bases fit TRBD1. The tail of the sequence fits TRBJ2-7 better, so the J call may be wrong. This CDR3 has 14 residues. Looked up from germline, CDR1 is DFQATT and CDR2 is SNEGSKA (reference sequence). The CDR3, as DNA: TGCAGTGCGGCCCGGGACAGGTATTCCTACGAGCAGTACTTC. Translated, it gives CSAARDRYSYEQYF.

Only a few counts were recorded for this clonotype. This chain connects TRBV20-1 to TRBJ2-7; D gene uncertain. Germline-derived CDR1 and CDR2 are DFQATT and SNEGSKA (reference sequence). The CDR3 loop spans 13 amino acids. The V end lost 2 bases, the J end lost 2 bases, and 10 bases lay between the germline ends. DNA for the CDR3: TGCAGTGCTAGAAAAGGGCCCCCCTACGAGCAGTACTTC. This translates into CSARKGPPYEQYF.

The CDR3 here is CSAQNPRGGIYEQYF. CDR3 nucleotide sequence: TGCAGTGCCCAAAACCCCCGTGGAGGGATCTACGAGCAGTACTTC. The chain carries TRBV20-1 and TRBJ2-7; possible D gene TRBD2, 6 bases. Germline V gives CDR1 DFQATT, CDR2 SNEGSKA (reference sequence). The length of the CDR3 is 15 residues. V shed 6 bases and J shed 3 bases, with 21 bases lying between them.

This clonotype came up once. V gene TRBV7-2 combines with J gene TRBJ2-1, with 11 bases fitting TRBD2. Germline CDR1 SGHTA, CDR2 FQGNSA. J lost 14 bases, V lost 1 base, and 16 bases had no gene match. This CDR3 is 17 amino acids long. The DNA of the CDR3 is TGTGCCAGCAGCTTAGGAGGTTTCGCGACTAGCGGGATAGGGGAGTTCTTC. It translates to CASSLGGFATSGIGEFF.

V and J are TRBV14 and TRBJ2-1; either TRBD1 or TRBD2 may supply D (5 bases each). CDR1 is SGHDN and CDR2 is FVKESK in the germline V gene. The length of the CDR3 is 15 residues. Trimming stripped 4 bases from V and 6 bases from J, with 16 bases between. CDR3 amino acids: CASSPWRTRSNEQFF. CDR3 nucleotide sequence: TGTGCCAGCAGCCCCTGGAGGACAAGGAGCAATGAGCAGTTCTTC.

The V gene is TRBV20-1, the J gene TRBJ2-5; TRBD1 agrees at 8 bases. This CDR3 comprises 15 residues. V was clipped by 5 bases and J by 7 bases; unmatched bases: 15. Germline CDR1 DFQATT, CDR2 SNEGSKA (reference sequence). CDR3 nucleotides: TGCAGTGCTGATGACCTTGGACAGGGCGGCGGGACCCAGTACTTC. Translated, it gives CSADDLGQGGGTQYF.

The rearrangement joins TRBV2 to TRBJ2-1, with 8 bases identical to TRBD2. This CDR3 is built from 16 residues. J gave up 0 bases and V 3 bases, and 4 bases lay outside the gene matches. Germline loops: CDR1 SNHLY, CDR2 FYNNEI. In DNA, the CDR3 is TGTGCCAGCAGTGATCCCAGCGGGAGCTCCTACAATGAGCAGTTCTTC. Translation: CASSDPSGSSYNEQFF.

This clonotype has a single count. This chain connects TRBV7-2 to TRBJ2-7; the match to TRBD2 covers 13 bases. The CDR3 extends over 16 amino acids. With V trimmed by 4 bases and J by 4 bases, 7 bases remained unmatched. Germline lookup yields CDR1 SGHTA and CDR2 FQGNSA. Here the CDR3 reads CASSSWTSGSKYEQYF. Here the CDR3 DNA reads TGTGCCAGCAGCTCATGGACTAGCGGGAGTAAGTACGAGCAGTACTTC.

This clonotype came up a few times. This chain connects TRBV20-1 to TRBJ1-1, with TRBD1 identical over 10 bases. J gave up 6 bases and V 1 base, and 8 bases lay outside the gene matches. This CDR3 is 15 amino acids long. CDR1 and CDR2 from the germline V gene are DFQATT and SNEGSKA (reference sequence). CDR3 sequence (DNA): TGCAGTGCTAGAGCCCCGGGACAGGGGTGGCCTGAAGCTTTCTTT. Translation: CSARAPGQGWPEAFF.

This clonotype was seen a handful of times. This chain joins TRBV27 and TRBJ1-3; possible D gene TRBD1, 6 bases. Germline V lookup: CDR1 MNHEY, CDR2 SMNVEV (reference sequence). The ends were cut back, 1 base at V and 2 bases at J, with 18 bases in the middle. This CDR3 spans 18 amino acids. This CDR3 is CASSLFPTGTGAGNTIYF. CDR3 in DNA: TGTGCCAGCAGTTTATTCCCCACAGGGACGGGAGCTGGAAACACCATATATTTT.

V usage is TRBV29-1 and J usage is TRBJ1-2, with D perhaps TRBD1 (6 bases). V shed 7 bases and J shed 7 bases, with 16 bases lying between them. CDR3 size: 12 residues. Germline V gene sequence: CDR1 SQVTM, CDR2 ANQGSEA. The CDR3: CSAYREVGGYTF. The CDR3 region has the DNA TGCAGCGCATACAGGGAGGTGGGTGGCTACACCTTC.

The sample holds a few counts of this clonotype. The chain links TRBV20-1 to TRBJ2-5; 16 bases match TRBD2. This CDR3 spans 16 amino acids. The V segment lost 6 bases and the J segment 11 bases; nucleotides outside the gene matches: 15. The germline V gene has CDR1 DFQATT and CDR2 SNEGSKA (reference sequence). In DNA form, the CDR3 reads TGCAGTGCACCGGGACTAGCGGGAGGGGTATCTCGGGAGCAGTACTTC. Its protein is CSAPGLAGGVSREQYF.

The genes are TRBV7-2 and TRBJ2-7, with 9 bases matching TRBD2. This CDR3 has 16 residues. Germline values: CDR1 SGHTA, CDR2 FQGNSA. J was trimmed by 2 bases and V by 1 base; bases with no gene match: 6. The CDR3 nucleotides read TGTGCCAGCAGCTTAGGGCTGACTAGCGGCACCTACGAGCAGTACTTC. The encoded protein is CASSLGLTSGTYEQYF.

This clonotype was detected once. The chain couples TRBV21-1 to TRBJ2-3; the listed D gene, TRBD1, was not tested against the DNA. TRBV21-1 corresponds to a pseudogene. CDR3 size: 14 residues. The CDR3 spells CASGHGGLCRYAYF. CDR3 DNA: TGTGCCAGCGGCCATGGGGGGTTGTGCAGATACGCGTATTTT.

The chain employs TRBV27 and TRBJ2-5; a possible D gene is TRBD2 (5 bases). The tail of the sequence fits TRBJ2-1 better, so the J call may be wrong. The CDR3 runs 14 residues. Germline CDR1 reads MNHEY; CDR2 reads SMNVEV (reference sequence). In DNA, the CDR3 is TGTGCCAGCAGTTCCTCTAGCTTCCAAGAGACCCAGTTCTTC. This encodes CASSSSSFQETQFF.

This rearrangement joins TRBV28 to TRBJ1-1, with 9 bases fitting TRBD1. The CDR3 is 13 residues long. CDR1 is MDHEN and CDR2 is SYDVKM in the germline V gene. The V gene end was trimmed by 7 bases and the J gene end by 5 bases; junction bases not matched to a gene: 5. CDR3 in amino acids: CASIRQGGTEAFF. The CDR3 nucleotides are TGTGCCAGCATACGACAGGGGGGGACTGAAGCTTTCTTT. Full variable domain (missing parts from reference TRBV28 and TRBJ1-1): DVKVTQSSRYLVKRTGEKVFLECVQDMDHENMFWYRQDPGLGLRLIYFSYDVKMKEKGDIPEGYSVSREKKERFSLILESASTNQTSMYLCASIRQGGTEAFFGQGTRLTVV.

The CDR3 loop reads CASSPEDRGPGANVLTF. Written as DNA, the CDR3 is TGTGCCAGTAGTCCCGAGGACAGGGGGCCTGGGGCCAACGTCCTGACTTTC. The chain carries TRBV19 and TRBJ2-6, with 11 nucleotides matching TRBD1. Trimming cost V 5 bases and J 2 bases; bases outside gene matches: 5. CDR1 is LNHDA, CDR2 SQIVND, per germline (reference sequence). The CDR3 length is 17 residues. The full variable domain, with the rest looked up from reference TRBV19 and TRBJ2-6, is DGGITQSPKYLFRKEGQNVTLSCEQNLNHDAMYWYRQDPGQGLRLIYYSQIVNDFQKGDIAEGYSVSREKKESFPLTVTSAQKNPTAFYLCASSPEDRGPGANVLTFGAGSRLTVL.

The rearrangement joins TRBV25-1 to TRBJ2-1; TRBD2 is a possible D gene (6 bases). The CDR3 has 15 residues. V lost 4 bases to trimming and J lost 10 bases, with 20 bases between them. The germline V gene has CDR1 MGHDK and CDR2 SYGVNS. The CDR3 coding sequence is TGTGCCAGCAGTGGGGGGACCGGGGGTGAGAGGGAGCAGTTCTTC. Its protein product is CASSGGTGGEREQFF. Using reference TRBV25-1 and TRBJ2-1 for the parts outside the CDR3, the full variable domain is EADIYQTPRYLVIGTGKKITLECSQTMGHDKMYWYQQDPGMELHLIHYSYGVNSTEKGDLSSESTVSRIRTEHFPLTLESARPSHTSQYLCASSGGTGGEREQFFGPGTRLTVL.

V gene TRBV29-1 combines with J gene TRBJ2-3; the D gene is possibly TRBD2 (5 bases). Trimming stripped 5 bases from V and 0 bases from J, with 12 bases between. Germline assignment: CDR1 SQVTM and CDR2 ANQGSEA. The CDR3 has 14 residues. For the CDR3, the DNA is TGCAGCGTTCGTCCGGGATCTAGCACAGATACGCAGTATTTT. Amino acid sequence: CSVRPGSSTDTQYF.

Remarks on this clonotype: The DNA is left out, because the CDR3 cannot be placed on it with certainty; the CDR3 is given as TCRdb lists it. V usage is TRBV24-1 and J usage is TRBJ2-3; the table's D call, TRBD2, has no DNA check behind it. The CDR3 is 15 amino acids in total, end residues counted. The germline V gene has CDR1 KGHDR and CDR2 SFDVKD. Here the CDR3 reads CATTVASGNHRYAYF.

The chain couples TRBV21-1 to TRBJ1-5; the D call TRBD1 from the table was never checked on the DNA. TRBV21-1 is a pseudogene. CDR3 length: 12 amino acids. CDR3 in amino acids: CAGGQYNQPQHF. CDR3 coding DNA: TGTGCCGGGGGACAGTACAATCAGCCCCAGCATTTT.

With regard to this clonotype: Compared with germline, one end of the junction differs, possibly owing to a read error. The DNA of the CDR3 is TGCGGCAGCAGCCCACCGGGACAGGGGGCCTGGGAGACTGAAGCTTTCTTT. This codes for CGSSPPGQGAWETEAFF. V and J are TRBV5-1 and TRBJ1-1; 12 nucleotides match TRBD1. This CDR3 has 17 amino acids. Germline lookup yields CDR1 SGHRS and CDR2 YFSETQ. Based on the CDR3 plus reference TRBV5-1 and TRBJ1-1, the full variable domain is KAGVTQTPRYLIKTRGQQVTLSCSPISGHRSVSWYQQTPGQGLQFLFEYFSETQRNKGNFPGRFSGRQFSNSRSEMNVSTLELGDSALYLCGSSPPGQGAWETEAFFGQGTRLTVV.

This clonotype has a handful of counts. The genes are TRBV7-8 and TRBJ2-6; no reliable D call. Trimming left V 2 bases short and J 2 bases short, with 10 bases between. Germline CDR1 reads SGHVS; CDR2 reads FQNEAQ. This CDR3 is built from 16 residues. As DNA, the CDR3 is TGTGCCAGCAGCTTAAGCAACTGGGCTGGGGCCAACGTCCTGACTTTC. This encodes CASSLSNWAGANVLTF.